A selection of T cell receptor beta chains follows, all from one sample in a study of somatic mutations in cytotoxic T cells in rheumatoid arthritis. TCRdb keeps only in-frame clones here, not all; method: immunoSEQ multiplex PCR. Of more than 9,000 clones in the sample, 65% to 80% are singletons; the top ten hold more than 35%. Sequences were obtained from CD8+ T cells sorted from blood. These receptors came from an adult with rheumatoid arthritis. Each CDR3 is given with its conserved first and last residue. A D gene is named only where the DNA matches it firmly. Not every row has a clone size; where given, it reads once, few, many or a size class.

>NA|TRBJ1-1|NA|TRBV5-6
CASSLKAGANTEAFF
TGTGCCAGCAGCTTAAAGGCAGGGGCGAACACTGAAGCTTTCTTT
>TRBD1|TRBJ2-1|NA|TRBV19
CASSIVDRLQFF
TGTGCCAGTAGTATTGTGGACAGGCTTCAGTTCTTC
>TRBD2|TRBJ2-3|NA|TRBV5-1
CASSLIGSSGGGTDTQYF
TGCGCCAGCAGCTTGATAGGATCTAGCGGGGGGGGCACAGATACGCAGTATTTT
>TRBD1|TRBJ2-7|few|TRBV4-1
CASSQESGRGLYEQYF
TGCGCCAGCAGCCAAGAATCGGGCAGGGGGCTTTACGAGCAGTACTTC
>TRBD1|TRBJ1-5|NA|TRBV4-1
CASSQQGGQPQHF
TGCGCCAGCAGCCAACAGGGGGGTCAGCCCCAGCATTTT
>TRBD2|TRBJ2-7|NA|TRBV13
CASSPRTSGGDEQYF
TGTGCCAGCAGCCCCCGGACTAGCGGGGGGGACGAGCAGTACTTC
>NA|TRBJ1-2|NA|TRBV2
CATRDILDGYTF
TGTGCCACCCGTGACATTTTGGATGGCTACACCTTC
>NA|TRBJ1-2|few|TRBV2
CASSPGLGDYGYTF
TGTGCCAGCAGCCCAGGGTTGGGGGACTATGGCTACACCTTC
>NA|TRBJ1-1|NA|TRBV6-1
CASSEGGLEAFF
TGTGCCAGCAGTGAAGGTGGGCTTGAAGCTTTCTTT
>TRBD2|TRBJ2-1|NA|TRBV13
CASSRGGLGYNEQFF
TGTGCCAGCAGCCGGGGGGGCCTGGGGTACAATGAGCAGTTCTTC
>NA|TRBJ1-1|NA|TRBV10-3
CAIRMDGRGNTEAFF
TGTGCCATCAGGATGGACGGCCGAGGGAACACTGAAGCTTTCTTT
>NA|TRBJ2-1|NA|TRBV9
CASSAYSGGFNEQFF
TGTGCCAGCAGCGCTTACTCAGGGGGGTTTAATGAGCAGTTCTTC
>NA|TRBJ2-7|few|TRBV18
CASSQDYEQYF
TGTGCCAGCTCACAAGATTACGAGCAGTACTTC
>NA|TRBJ1-6|few|TRBV19
CASSLFGGGSPLHF
TGTGCCAGTAGTCTTTTCGGGGGCGGATCACCCCTCCACTTT
>NA|TRBJ1-2|NA|TRBV15
CATSDVGGWGTGDYTF
TGTGCCACCAGCGACGTGGGGGGTTGGGGTACTGGGGACTACACCTTC